Listed below are T cell receptor beta chains from one sample, sequenced in a study of cytomegalovirus exposure and HLA in healthy donors. The assay was immunoSEQ multiplex PCR, and TCRdb's table has in-frame clones only and misses some. In the table there are around 170,000 clones, around 80% of which are singletons. Specimen: PBMCs. The receptors come from a woman aged 25 to 45 in good health and CMV-seronegative. CDR3s include the opening cysteine and the closing phenylalanine or tryptophan. The D gene is left open where the match is weak. The size of a clone is reported for some rows only, either as once, few or many, or as a class for expanded clones.

TRBV4-2	TRBJ1-2	.	.	TGTGCCGTGGGGAGACTAACGATCAACTATGGCTACACCTTC	CAVGRLTINYGYTF
TRBV5-6	TRBJ1-2	TRBD1	.	TGTGCCAGCAGCTTAGGACAGGACCGCTATGGCTACACCTTC	CASSLGQDRYGYTF
TRBV6-5	TRBJ2-1	.	.	TGTGCCAGCAGTTACTCGACTCTAACCTACAATGAGCAGTTCTTC	CASSYSTLTYNEQFF
TRBV5-1	TRBJ1-1	.	.	TGCGCCAGCAGCTTGGACAGAAACACTGAAGCTTTCTTT	CASSLDRNTEAFF
TRBV6-6	TRBJ1-3	TRBD1	.	TGTGCCAGCAGTCGACAGGGGGACACCATATATTTT	CASSRQGDTIYF
TRBV6-5	TRBJ2-2	.	.	TGTGCCAGCAGTTACTCGAGGGCAGGGGTGCGGGAGCTGTTTTTT	CASSYSRAGVRELFF
TRBV6-5	TRBJ1-2	.	.	TGTGCCAGCATTTCCTCAAGGGGTCCGAGAAACTATGGCTACACCTTC	CASISSRGPRNYGYTF
TRBV5-6	TRBJ2-5	TRBD2	.	TGTGCCAGCAGCCGGAGGCCGCAACTAGCGGGGCAACAAGAGACCCAGTACTTC	CASSRRPQLAGQQETQYF
TRBV5-1	TRBJ2-1	TRBD2	once	TGCGCCAGCAGCTTGGCCCCGGGACTAAACGACAATGAGCAGTTCTTC	CASSLAPGLNDNEQFF
TRBV18	TRBJ1-5	TRBD1	.	TGTGCCAGCTCACCAGAGTCTCGACAGGGGGGGGACCAGCCCCAGCATTTT	CASSPESRQGGDQPQHF
TRBV6-5	TRBJ1-1	.	.	TGTGCCAGCAGTCCACAGGGTGGGCACACTGAAGCTTTCTTT	CASSPQGGHTEAFF
TRBV11-2	TRBJ2-5	.	.	TGTGCCAGCAGCTTCCCCCTAGAGACCAAGAGCTCCCAAGAGACCCAGTACTTC	CASSFPLETKSSQETQYF
TRBV29-1	TRBJ1-2	TRBD1	.	TGCAGCGGGCTGACAGGGTATGGCTACACCTTC	CSGLTGYGYTF
TRBV19	TRBJ2-3	.	.	TGTGCCAGTAGTGGGGGGGCCCAACCGACAGATACGCAGTATTTT	CASSGGAQPTDTQYF
TRBV28	TRBJ2-7	.	.	TGTGCCAGCACCCCCAGCTCCTACGAGCAGTACTTC	CASTPSSYEQYF
TRBV5-1	TRBJ2-3	TRBD2	.	TGCGCCAGCAGCTTGGGAGCGGGGGGGCCCGATACGCAGTATTTT	CASSLGAGGPDTQYF
TRBV6-1	TRBJ1-2	TRBD1	.	TGTGCCAGCAGTGCTGGACAGGGAGAATATCTGAACTATGGCTACACCTTC	CASSAGQGEYLNYGYTF
TRBV6-1	TRBJ1-5	TRBD1	.	TGTGCCAGCAGCATCCGGGACAGGGGTAAGCCCCAGCATTTT	CASSIRDRGKPQHF
TRBV9	TRBJ2-1	.	.	TGTGCCAGCAGCGTAGACGCCGCGGGGTCCTACAATGAGCAGTTCTTC	CASSVDAAGSYNEQFF
TRBV30	TRBJ2-7	.	.	TGTGCCTGGAGTGTAAACAGGGAGTACGAGCAGTACTTC	CAWSVNREYEQYF